This T cell receptor beta chain comes out of a study of shared clonotypes between healthy human individuals. Study results and limitations: The sampled material consisted only of blood, and tissue repertoires are likely to differ. Naive subsets usually exceeded memory subsets in estimated richness.

A remark on this clone: Its antigen is not identified. The junction does not match germline at one end; this may be a read error.

CD8 cells regarded as naive lacked CD45RO, were positively chosen for CCR7, and omitted terminally differentiated effector memory CD45RA+ cells. Germline-derived CDR1 and CDR2 are SGHVS and FQNEAQ. The CDR3 length is 14 residues. Original processing notes: Filtering differed for immunoSEQ, which gave only junction sequences without quality scores. Method: immunoSEQ multiplex PCR; TCRdb's copy keeps in-frame clones and lacks some. V, J and clone size were drawn from that table, and D and trimming were deduced from the DNA. The table records around 1.9 million clones, about 93% of them present only once.

The chain is built from TRBV7-8 and TRBJ2-2; D is undetermined. Sequencing was carried out using naive CD8+ T cells from PBMCs. The clonotype comes from a man aged 18 to 29 in good health. Some clones in this sample may be carry-over from other donors' samples. The CDR3 reads CASTLRLPPGELFF. The CDR3 region has the DNA TGTGCCAGCACCTTAAGGTTGCCTCCTGGGGAGCTGTTTTTT. Full variable domain (missing parts from reference TRBV7-8 and TRBJ2-2): GAGVSQSPRYKVAKRGQDVALRCDPISGHVSLFWYQQALGQGPEFLTYFQNEAQLDKSGLPSDRFFAERPEGSVSTLKIQRTQQEDSAVYLCASTLRLPPGELFFGEGSRLTVL.